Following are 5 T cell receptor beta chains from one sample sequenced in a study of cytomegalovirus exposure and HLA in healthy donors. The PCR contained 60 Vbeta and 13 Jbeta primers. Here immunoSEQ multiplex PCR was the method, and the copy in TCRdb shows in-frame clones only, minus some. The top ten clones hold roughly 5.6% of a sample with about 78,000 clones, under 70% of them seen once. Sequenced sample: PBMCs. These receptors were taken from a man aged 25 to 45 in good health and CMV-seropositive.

In nucleotides, the CDR3 is TGTGCCAGTTACCGGGACAGGGGCGGTGAAGCTTTCTTT. Its translation is CASYRDRGGEAFF. The V call is TRBV19, the J call TRBJ1-1; 10 bases are shared with TRBD1. CDR1 and CDR2 from the germline V gene are LNHDA and SQIVND (reference sequence). After removal of 8 bases from V and 7 bases from J, the junction contained 7 bases not matched to a gene. CDR3 length: 13 residues.

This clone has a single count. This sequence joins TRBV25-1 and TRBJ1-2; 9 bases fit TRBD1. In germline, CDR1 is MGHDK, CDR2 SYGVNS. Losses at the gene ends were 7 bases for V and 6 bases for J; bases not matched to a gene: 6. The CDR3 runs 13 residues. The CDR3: CASTGQGMNGYTF. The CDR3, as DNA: TGTGCCAGCACCGGACAGGGGATGAATGGCTACACCTTC.

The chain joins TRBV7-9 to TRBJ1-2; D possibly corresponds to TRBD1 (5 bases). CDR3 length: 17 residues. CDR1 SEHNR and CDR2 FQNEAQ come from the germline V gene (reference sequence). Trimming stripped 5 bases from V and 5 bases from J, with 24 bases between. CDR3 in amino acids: CASSPSPPLQGWYGYTF. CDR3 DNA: TGTGCCAGCAGCCCCTCCCCCCCACTCCAGGGCTGGTATGGCTACACCTTC.

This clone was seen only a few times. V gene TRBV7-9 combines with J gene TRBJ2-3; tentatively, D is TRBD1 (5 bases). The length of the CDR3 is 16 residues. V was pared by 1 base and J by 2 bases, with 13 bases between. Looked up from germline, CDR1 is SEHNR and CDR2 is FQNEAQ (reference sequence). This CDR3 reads CASSLVGHPNTDTQYF. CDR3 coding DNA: TGTGCCAGCAGCTTAGTTGGACACCCAAACACAGATACGCAGTATTTT.

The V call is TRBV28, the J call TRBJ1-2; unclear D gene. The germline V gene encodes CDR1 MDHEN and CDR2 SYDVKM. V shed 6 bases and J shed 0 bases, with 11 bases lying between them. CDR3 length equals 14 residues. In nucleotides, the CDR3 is TGTGCCAGCAGCGGGTCTCCCCCTAACTATGGCTACACCTTC. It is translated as CASSGSPPNYGYTF.